The clone carrying this T cell receptor (beta chain) was recorded many times. Using its own MiXCR run on the 5' RACE reads, TCRdb lists one record per CDR3 protein. Among more than 55,000 distinct CDR3 sequences, 13% were seen once, and the ten largest hold approximately 4.8%. This record comes from a study of early T cells in non-severe SARS-CoV-2 infection. The CDR3 has 11 residues. Per germline, CDR1 SQVTM and CDR2 ANQGSEA. V lost 0 bases to trimming and J lost 11 bases, with 11 bases between them. The TCR originated in an adult who was a healthcare worker with PCR-confirmed SARS-CoV-2 infection or an uninfected control (not recorded which). This chain links TRBV29-1 with TRBJ2-7; D is uncertain. The specimen was whole blood. Here the CDR3 reads CSVEDVNVEYF. As DNA, the CDR3 is TGCAGCGTTGAAGATGTAAACGTTGAGTACTTC.